The 8 T cell receptor beta chains below come from one sample, sequenced in a study of STAT3 mutations in large granular lymphocyte leukemia. The study, taken as a whole, reports: Every T-LGLL patient had at least one immunodominant TCRbeta clonotype.

The antigens of these receptors remain unknown. Profiling relied on immunoSEQ multiplex PCR, and the TCRdb table lists in-frame clones only, not all of them. The profile covers approximately 22,000 clones, with less than 95% appearing a single time and more than 6% taken by the ten largest. Sample: peripheral blood mononuclear cells. These receptors were taken from a man aged 40-49 years with T-cell large granular lymphocyte leukemia. Some clones in this sample may be carry-over from other donors' samples.

The chain is built from TRBV2 and TRBJ1-5, with D unresolved. Germline loops: CDR1 SNHLY, CDR2 FYNNEI. The CDR3 runs 13 residues. Trimming cost V 4 bases and J 4 bases, with 8 bases left between them. The CDR3 is CASSGTVNQPQHF. The CDR3, as DNA: TGTGCCAGCAGTGGCACGGTTAATCAGCCCCAGCATTTT.

The V call is TRBV19, the J call TRBJ1-2, with D possibly matching TRBD1 (5 bases). The length of the CDR3 is 15 residues. The V and J ends lost 3 bases and 1 base respectively, with 12 bases between them. Germline values: CDR1 LNHDA, CDR2 SQIVND (reference sequence). The CDR3 is CASSIPRGLNYGYTF. For the CDR3, the DNA is TGTGCCAGTAGTATCCCAAGGGGACTTAACTATGGCTACACCTTC.

The rearrangement joins TRBV27 to TRBJ2-1; D uncertain. CDR3 length: 15 amino acids. Per the germline V gene, CDR1 is MNHEY and CDR2 is SMNVEV (reference sequence). V lost 3 bases, J lost 0 bases, and 9 bases lay in between. This CDR3 reads CASSFGGTSYNEQFF. CDR3 coding DNA: TGTGCCAGCAGTTTTGGCGGTACCTCCTACAATGAGCAGTTCTTC.

CDR3 in DNA: TGTGCCATCAGTGATAATCGGGCTGAAGCTTTCTTT. This translates into CAISDNRAEAFF. The chain employs TRBV10-3 and TRBJ1-1; D ambiguous. Trimming left V 3 bases short and J 6 bases short, with 8 bases between. The CDR3 length is 12 residues. Per the germline V gene, CDR1 is ENHRY and CDR2 is SYGVKD.

V gene TRBV9 combines with J gene TRBJ2-3; TRBD2 agrees at 10 bases. CDR3 length: 16 amino acids. After removal of 1 base from V and 2 bases from J, the junction contained 4 bases not matched to a gene. CDR1 is SGDLS, CDR2 YYNGEE, per germline. CDR3 amino acids: CASSVLAGALTDTQYF. The CDR3 bases are TGTGCCAGCAGCGTACTAGCGGGGGCCCTCACAGATACGCAGTATTTT. Drawing the rest from reference TRBV9 and TRBJ2-3, the complete variable domain is DSGVTQTPKHLITATGQRVTLRCSPRSGDLSVYWYQQSLDQGLQFLIQYYNGEERAKGNILERFSAQQFPDLHSELNLSSLELGDSALYFCASSVLAGALTDTQYFGPGTRLTVL.

The chain uses TRBV5-6 and TRBJ2-2; tentatively, D is TRBD2 (5 bases). There are 16 residues in the CDR3. Germline V gene data show CDR1 as SGHDT and CDR2 as YYEEEE. Trimming cost V 4 bases and J 1 base, with 14 bases left between them. As DNA, the CDR3 is TGTGCCAGCAGCCCCGCCTTGGGAGTGAACACCGGGGAGCTGTTTTTT. Translation gives CASSPALGVNTGELFF.

The V and J genes are TRBV19 and TRBJ2-3; D gene uncertain. Trimming took 3 bases from V and 4 from J, leaving 14 bases between them. The CDR3 is 15 residues long. Looked up from germline, CDR1 is LNHDA and CDR2 is SQIVND (reference sequence). The DNA for the CDR3 is TGTGCCAGTAGTATCGGTCAAATGGTAGCAGATACGCAGTATTTT. Its protein is CASSIGQMVADTQYF.

This clone was detected a few times. The chain joins TRBV9 to TRBJ1-4, with 9 bases that match TRBD1. The CDR3 loop spans 16 amino acids. V was clipped by 4 bases and J by 1 base; unmatched bases: 5. Germline V gives CDR1 SGDLS, CDR2 YYNGEE. This CDR3 reads CASSRDRDGTNEKLFF. DNA for the CDR3: TGTGCCAGCAGCCGGGACAGGGATGGAACTAATGAAAAACTGTTTTTT.